The clone carrying this TCR beta chain was detected only a few times. The authors' processing: Amplifying reference gene primers gave estimates of nucleated cell counts. Here immunoSEQ multiplex PCR was the method, and the copy in TCRdb shows in-frame clones only, minus some. The DNA was the basis for D and trimming; V, J and clone size are from that table. The sample has roughly 25,000 clones; about four fifths are singletons. CDR1 and CDR2 (germline): LNHDA, SQIVND (reference sequence). The CDR3 spans 12 residues. Trimming stripped 6 bases from V and 7 bases from J, with 9 bases between. The sample comes from a study of blood T cell repertoires in COVID-19. Study background: Material from acute and convalescent COVID-19 was sourced from the United States, Italy and Spain.

Input material: peripheral blood. The receptor was derived from a man aged 45-60 years with COVID-19, enrolled during active disease. The rearrangement links TRBV19 to TRBJ1-4; D is ambiguous. The CDR3 region is CASRYRGEKLFF. DNA of the CDR3: TGTGCCAGTAGATACCGGGGTGAAAAACTGTTTTTT.